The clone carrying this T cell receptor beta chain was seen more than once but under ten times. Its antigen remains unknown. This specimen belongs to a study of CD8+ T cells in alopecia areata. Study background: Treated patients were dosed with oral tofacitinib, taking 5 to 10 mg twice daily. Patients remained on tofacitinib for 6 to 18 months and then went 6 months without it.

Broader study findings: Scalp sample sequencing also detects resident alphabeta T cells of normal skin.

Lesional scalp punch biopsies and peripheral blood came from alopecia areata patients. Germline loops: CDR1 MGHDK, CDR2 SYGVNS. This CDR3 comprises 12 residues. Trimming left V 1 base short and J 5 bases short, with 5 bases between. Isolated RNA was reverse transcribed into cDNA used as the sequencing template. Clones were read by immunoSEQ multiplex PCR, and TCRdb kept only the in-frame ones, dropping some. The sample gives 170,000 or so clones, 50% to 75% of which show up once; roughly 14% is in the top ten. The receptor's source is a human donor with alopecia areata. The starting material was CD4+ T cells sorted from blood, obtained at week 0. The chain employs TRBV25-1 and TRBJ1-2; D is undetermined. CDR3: CASSEWDYGYTF. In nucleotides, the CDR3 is TGTGCCAGCAGTGAATGGGATTATGGCTACACCTTC.